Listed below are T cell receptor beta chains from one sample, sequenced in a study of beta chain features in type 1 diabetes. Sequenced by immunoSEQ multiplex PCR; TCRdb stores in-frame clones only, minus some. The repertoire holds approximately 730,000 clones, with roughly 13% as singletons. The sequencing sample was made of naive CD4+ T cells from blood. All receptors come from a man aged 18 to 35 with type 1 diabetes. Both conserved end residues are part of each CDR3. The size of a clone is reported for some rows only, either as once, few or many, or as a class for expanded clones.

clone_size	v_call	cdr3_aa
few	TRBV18	CASSPSPSSYEQYF
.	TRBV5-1	CASRTGQGSYAFF
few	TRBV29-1	CSVGQGIVLNEQYF
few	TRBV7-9	CASSLDIPPANEKLFF
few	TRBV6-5	CASRIGQGATDTQYF
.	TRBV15	CATKEGGASTDTQYF
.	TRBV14	CASSQGSGAYNEQFF
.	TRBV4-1	CASSQGDRINEKLFF
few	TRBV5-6	CASSLEGTGRPETQYF
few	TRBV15	CATSRGQGTGNEQFF
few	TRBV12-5	CASEVQRAGEAFF
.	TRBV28	CASIEGGEAKPQHF
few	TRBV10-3	CATREGSYEQYF
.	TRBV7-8	CASSLRQSGPYEQYF
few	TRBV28	CASSDSGANVLTF
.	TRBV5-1	CASTMGDRAVEQYF
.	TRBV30	CARQAMTNTGELFF
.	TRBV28	CASNPALAGAEQYF
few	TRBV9	CASSRGTSTDTQYF
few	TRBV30	CAWSPNPGRRVDTQYF
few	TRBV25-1	CASSPRTGSSYNEQFF
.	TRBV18	CASSPPDGYGYTF
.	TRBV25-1	CASSEGNQETQYF
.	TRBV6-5	CASSYLGTGSQETQYF
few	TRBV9	CASSVVGALNTEAFF
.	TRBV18	CASSLRTGDVTGELFF